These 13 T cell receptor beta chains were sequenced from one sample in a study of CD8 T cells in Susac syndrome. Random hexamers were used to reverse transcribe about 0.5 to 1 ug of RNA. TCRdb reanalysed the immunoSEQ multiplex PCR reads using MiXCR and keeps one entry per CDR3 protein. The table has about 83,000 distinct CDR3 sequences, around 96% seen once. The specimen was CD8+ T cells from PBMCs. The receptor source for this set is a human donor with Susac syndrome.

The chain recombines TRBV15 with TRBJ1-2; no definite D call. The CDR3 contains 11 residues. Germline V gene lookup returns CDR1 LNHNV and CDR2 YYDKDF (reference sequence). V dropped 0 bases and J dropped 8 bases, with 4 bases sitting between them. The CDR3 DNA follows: TGTGCCACCAGCAGAGATGGGGGCTACACCTTC. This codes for CATSRDGGYTF.

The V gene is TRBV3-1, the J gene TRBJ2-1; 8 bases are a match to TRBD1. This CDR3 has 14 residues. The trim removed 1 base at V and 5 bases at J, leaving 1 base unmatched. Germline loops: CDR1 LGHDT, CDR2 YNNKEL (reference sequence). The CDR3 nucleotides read TGTGCCAGCAGCCAAGGGACAGGGAACAATGAGCAGTTCTTC. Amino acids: CASSQGTGNNEQFF.

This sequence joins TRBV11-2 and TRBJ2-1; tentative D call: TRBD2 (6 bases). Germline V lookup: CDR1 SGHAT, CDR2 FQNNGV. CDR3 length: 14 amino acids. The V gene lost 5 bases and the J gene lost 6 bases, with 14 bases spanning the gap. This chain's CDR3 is CASSLGGFGNEQFF. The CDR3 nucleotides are TGTGCCAGCAGCCTCGGGGGATTTGGCAATGAGCAGTTCTTC.

CDR3 loop: CSARDQGSGANVLTF. In DNA, the CDR3 is TGCAGTGCTAGAGATCAGGGCTCTGGGGCCAACGTCCTGACTTTC. This chain joins TRBV20-1 and TRBJ2-6; weak D call: TRBD1 (5 bases). In germline, CDR1 is DFQATT, CDR2 SNEGSKA (reference sequence). Trimming removed 0 bases from V and 0 bases from J, with 6 bases in between. The CDR3 is made up of 15 amino acids.

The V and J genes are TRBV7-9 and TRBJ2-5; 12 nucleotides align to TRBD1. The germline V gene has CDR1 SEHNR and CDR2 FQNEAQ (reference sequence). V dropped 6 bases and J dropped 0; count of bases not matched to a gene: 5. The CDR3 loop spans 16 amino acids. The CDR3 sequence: CASSRGQGAYQETQYF. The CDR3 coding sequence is TGTGCCAGCAGTCGGGGACAGGGGGCATACCAAGAGACCCAGTACTTC.

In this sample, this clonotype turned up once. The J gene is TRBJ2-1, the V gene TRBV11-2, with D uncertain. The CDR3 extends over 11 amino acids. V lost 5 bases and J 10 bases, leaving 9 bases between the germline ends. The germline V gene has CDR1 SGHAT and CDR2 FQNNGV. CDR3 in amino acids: CASSGHPEQFF. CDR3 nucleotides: TGTGCCAGCAGCGGGCATCCCGAGCAGTTCTTC. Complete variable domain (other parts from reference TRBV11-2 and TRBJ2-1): EAGVAQSPRYKIIEKRQSVAFWCNPISGHATLYWYQQILGQGPKLLIQFQNNGVVDDSQLPKDRFSAERLKGVDSTLKIQPAKLEDSAVYLCASSGHPEQFFGPGTRLTVL.

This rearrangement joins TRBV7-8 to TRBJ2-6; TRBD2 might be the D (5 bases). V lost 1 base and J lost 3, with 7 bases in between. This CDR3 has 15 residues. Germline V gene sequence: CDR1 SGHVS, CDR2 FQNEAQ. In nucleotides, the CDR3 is TGTGCCAGCAGCTTAGAAGCGGATGGGGCCAACGTCCTGACTTTC. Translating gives CASSLEADGANVLTF. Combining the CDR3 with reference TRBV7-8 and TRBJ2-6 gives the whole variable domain GAGVSQSPRYKVAKRGQDVALRCDPISGHVSLFWYQQALGQGPEFLTYFQNEAQLDKSGLPSDRFFAERPEGSVSTLKIQRTQQEDSAVYLCASSLEADGANVLTFGAGSRLTVL.

The CDR3: CASSVVDRYGYTF. For the CDR3, the DNA is TGTGCCAGCAGCGTAGTGGACCGCTATGGCTACACCTTC. The rearrangement uses TRBV9 and TRBJ1-2; D gene uncertain. The V gene's germline CDR1 is SGDLS and CDR2 YYNGEE. The CDR3 spans 13 residues. V dropped 0 bases and J dropped 4 bases, with 7 bases sitting between them.

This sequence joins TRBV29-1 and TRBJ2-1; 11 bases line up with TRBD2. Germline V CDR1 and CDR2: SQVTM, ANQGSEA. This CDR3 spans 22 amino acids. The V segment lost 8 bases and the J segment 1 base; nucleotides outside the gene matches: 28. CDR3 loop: CSHQYQRGAREGLAVSYNEQFF. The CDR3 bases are TGCAGCCACCAGTACCAGCGGGGGGCGCGAGAGGGACTAGCGGTTTCCTACAATGAGCAGTTCTTC.

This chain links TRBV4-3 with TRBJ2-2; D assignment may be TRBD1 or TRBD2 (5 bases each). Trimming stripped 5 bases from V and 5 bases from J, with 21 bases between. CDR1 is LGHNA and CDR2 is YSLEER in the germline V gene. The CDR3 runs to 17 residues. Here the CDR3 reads CASSSGAPGLETGELFF. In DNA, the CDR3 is TGCGCCAGCAGCTCCGGGGCCCCAGGGCTTGAAACCGGGGAGCTGTTTTTT.

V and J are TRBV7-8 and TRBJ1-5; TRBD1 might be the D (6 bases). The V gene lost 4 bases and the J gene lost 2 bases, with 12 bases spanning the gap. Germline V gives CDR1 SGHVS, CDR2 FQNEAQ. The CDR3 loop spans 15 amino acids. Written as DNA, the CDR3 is TGTGCCAGCAGCTACGAACAGGGTGGCAATCAGCCCCAGCATTTT. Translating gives CASSYEQGGNQPQHF.

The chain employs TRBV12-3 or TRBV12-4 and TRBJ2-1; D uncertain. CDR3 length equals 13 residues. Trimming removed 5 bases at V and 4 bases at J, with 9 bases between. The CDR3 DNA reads TGTGCCAGCAGTCCGACACTATACAATGAGCAGTTCTTC. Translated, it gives CASSPTLYNEQFF.

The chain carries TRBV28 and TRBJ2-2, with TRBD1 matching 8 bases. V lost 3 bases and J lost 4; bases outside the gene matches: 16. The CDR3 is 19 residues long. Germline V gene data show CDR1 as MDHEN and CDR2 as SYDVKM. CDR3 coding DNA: TGTGCCAGCAGTTTCGGTTCCCATCGGACAGGGTGTTGCACCGGGGAGCTGTTTTTT. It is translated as CASSFGSHRTGCCTGELFF.